The 2 T cell receptor beta chains listed next were all sequenced from one sample in a study of blood T cell repertoires in COVID-19. Sequenced by immunoSEQ multiplex PCR; TCRdb stores in-frame clones only, minus some. The table includes more than 95,000 clones, 81% detected once. The sequencing input was peripheral blood. The source is a woman between 70 and 85 years old with acute or convalescent COVID-19.

CDR3 sequence reads: CASSHTPESNIQYF. As DNA, the CDR3 is TGTGCCAGCAGCCACACCCCAGAAAGTAACATTCAGTACTTC. V is TRBV7-2 and J is TRBJ2-4; D gene unclear. CDR1 is SGHTA, CDR2 FQGNSA, per germline. Trimming left V 5 bases short and J 7 bases short, with 15 bases between. The CDR3 spans 14 residues.

To note about this clone: One junction end does not reproduce the germline sequence, and a read error may be involved. This sequence joins TRBV5-1 and TRBJ2-7; 9 bases align to TRBD1. The CDR3 loop spans 12 amino acids. CDR1 is SGHRS, CDR2 YFSETQ, per germline. CDR3 in DNA: TGCGCCAGCAGCTTGGATGGGACAGGGAAAAACTTC. It encodes CASSLDGTGKNF.